This T cell receptor beta chain comes out of a study of T cell changes during pregnancy in multiple sclerosis. Libraries were prepared by immunoSEQ multiplex PCR; TCRdb keeps only in-frame clonotypes and omits some of them. The sample shows tens of thousands of clones, approximately 90% of them seen only once. Germline assignment: CDR1 SGHNT and CDR2 YENEEA. The CDR3 sequence is 18 residues long. The V and J ends lost 4 bases and 0 bases, in that order; junction bases with no gene match: 12. This specimen was CD8+ T cells from peripheral blood mononuclear cells, taken before pregnancy. The chain uses TRBV11-3 and TRBJ2-7; 10 bases are a match to TRBD1. The source of this sequence is a female donor with multiple sclerosis, enrolled in a pregnancy study. This CDR3 is CASSSRTGGSELSYEQYF. CDR3 DNA: TGTGCCAGCAGCTCCCGGACAGGGGGTTCCGAACTCTCCTACGAGCAGTACTTC.